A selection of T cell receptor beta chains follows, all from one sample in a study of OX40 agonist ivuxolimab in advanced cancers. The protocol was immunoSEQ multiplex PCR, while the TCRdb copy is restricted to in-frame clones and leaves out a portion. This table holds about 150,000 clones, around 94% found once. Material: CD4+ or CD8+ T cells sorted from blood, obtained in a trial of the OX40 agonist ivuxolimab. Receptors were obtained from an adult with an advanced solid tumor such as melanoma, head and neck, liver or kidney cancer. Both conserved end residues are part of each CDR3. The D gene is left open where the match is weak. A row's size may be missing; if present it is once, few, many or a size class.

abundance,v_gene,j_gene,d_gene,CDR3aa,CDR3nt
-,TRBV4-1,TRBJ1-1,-,CASSQGAQGRNTEAFF,TGCGCCAGCAGCCAAGGGGCCCAGGGGCGGAACACTGAAGCTTTCTTT
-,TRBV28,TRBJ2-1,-,CASINRRTGSYNEQFF,TGTGCCAGTATAAACAGGAGAACGGGATCCTACAATGAGCAGTTCTTC
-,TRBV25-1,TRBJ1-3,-,CASSEFWGTSSGNTIYF,TGTGCCAGCAGTGAATTCTGGGGCACCAGTTCTGGAAACACCATATATTTT
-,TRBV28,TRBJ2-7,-,CASSLPRYEQYF,TGTGCCAGCAGTTTACCCCGGTACGAGCAGTACTTC
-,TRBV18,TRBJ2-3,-,CASSPRDSTDTQYF,TGTGCCAGCTCACCACGGGACAGCACAGATACGCAGTATTTT
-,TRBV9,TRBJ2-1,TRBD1,CASSVGGQGAYNEQFF,TGTGCCAGCAGCGTAGGAGGGCAGGGGGCCTACAATGAGCAGTTCTTC
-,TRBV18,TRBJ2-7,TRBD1,CASSPPDRDGQYF,TGTGCCAGCTCACCTCCGGACAGGGATGGGCAGTACTTC
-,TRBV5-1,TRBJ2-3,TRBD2,CASSLAAGGTDTQYF,TGCGCCAGCAGCTTGGCGGCGGGAGGCACAGATACGCAGTATTTT
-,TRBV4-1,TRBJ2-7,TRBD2,CASRAGGKSYEQYF,TGCGCCAGCAGAGCCGGGGGGAAGTCCTACGAGCAGTACTTC
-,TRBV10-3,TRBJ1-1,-,CAISGGTPPGAF,TGTGCCATCAGTGGGGGGACTCCCCCAGGGGCCTTT
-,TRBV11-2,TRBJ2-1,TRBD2,CASSTTGGSYNEQFF,TGTGCCAGCAGCACCACGGGGGGGTCCTACAATGAGCAGTTCTTC
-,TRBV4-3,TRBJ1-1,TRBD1,CASSQAGDRRNTEAFF,TGCGCCAGCAGCCAAGCGGGGGACAGGCGGAACACTGAAGCTTTCTTT
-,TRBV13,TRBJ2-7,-,CASSFGAWGEQYF,TGTGCCAGCAGCTTTGGTGCTTGGGGCGAGCAGTACTTC
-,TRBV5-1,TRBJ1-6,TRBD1,CASSLRAGGEYNSPLHF,TGCGCCAGCAGCTTGAGGGCAGGGGGTGAATATAATTCACCCCTCCACTTT
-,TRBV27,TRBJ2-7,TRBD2,CASRPRATSGFIYEQYF,TGTGCCAGCAGGCCCCGGGCGACTAGCGGGTTTATTTACGAGCAGTACTTC
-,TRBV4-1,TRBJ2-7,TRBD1,CASSQGDQGTGVYEQYF,TGCGCCAGCAGCCAAGGGGATCAGGGGACAGGAGTCTACGAGCAGTACTTC
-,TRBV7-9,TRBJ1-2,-,CASSPGASQYGYTF,TGTGCCAGCAGCCCCGGGGCATCGCAATATGGCTACACCTTC
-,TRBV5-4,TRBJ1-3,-,CASSLGGVAGNTIYF,TGTGCCAGCAGCTTGGGAGGGGTGGCTGGAAACACCATATATTTT
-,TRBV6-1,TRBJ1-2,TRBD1,CASSPSTGVAYGYTF,TGTGCCAGCAGTCCATCGACAGGGGTGGCCTATGGCTACACCTTC
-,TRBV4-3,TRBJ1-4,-,CASSQSRGWAEKLFF,TGCGCCAGCAGCCAATCGCGGGGATGGGCTGAAAAACTGTTTTTT
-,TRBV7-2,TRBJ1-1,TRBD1,CASSLDLGQGKAFF,TGTGCCAGCAGCTTAGATTTGGGACAGGGGAAAGCTTTCTTT
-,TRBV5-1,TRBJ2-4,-,CASSPGTAKNIQYF,TGCGCCAGCAGCCCGGGGACGGCCAAAAACATTCAGTACTTC
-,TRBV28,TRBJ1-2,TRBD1,CASSTGTGVVNGYTF,TGTGCCAGCAGTACCGGGACAGGGGTAGTCAATGGCTACACCTTC
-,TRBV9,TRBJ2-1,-,CASSLSPSYNEQFF,TGTGCCAGCAGCCTATCTCCCTCCTACAATGAGCAGTTCTTC
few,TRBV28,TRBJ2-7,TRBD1,CASRGTGRYEQYF,TGTGCCAGCAGGGGGACAGGGAGGTACGAGCAGTACTTC
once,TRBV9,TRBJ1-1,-,CASGSGGCDTEAFF,TGTGCCAGCGGCTCTGGGGGTTGCGACACTGAAGCTTTCTTT
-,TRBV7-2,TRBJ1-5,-,CASSLVNQPQHF,TGTGCCAGCAGCTTAGTAAACCAGCCCCAGCATTTT
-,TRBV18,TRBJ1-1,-,CASSPTRDTEAFF,TGTGCCAGCTCACCAACTCGGGACACTGAAGCTTTCTTT
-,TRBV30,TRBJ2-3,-,CAAAAGGPNTQYF,TGTGCGGCGGCAGCGGGTGGCCCAAATACGCAGTATTTT
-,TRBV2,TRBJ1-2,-,CASRGTANYGYTF,TGTGCCAGCAGGGGGACGGCTAACTATGGCTACACCTTC
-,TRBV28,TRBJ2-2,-,CASSPRTAGELFF,TGTGCCAGCAGCCCCCGGACAGCCGGGGAGCTGTTTTTT
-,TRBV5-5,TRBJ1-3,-,CASSFSTPTLSGNTIYF,TGTGCCAGCAGCTTCTCCACCCCAACCCTCTCTGGAAACACCATATATTTT
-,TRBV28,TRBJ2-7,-,CASSSQVPYEQYF,TGTGCCAGCAGTTCGCAGGTCCCCTACGAGCAGTACTTC
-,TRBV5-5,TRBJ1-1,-,CASSGFGTEAFF,TGTGCCAGCTCTGGTTTTGGCACTGAAGCTTTCTTT
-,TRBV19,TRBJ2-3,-,CASSITGTGTDTQYF,TGTGCCAGTAGTATAACGGGGACCGGCACAGATACGCAGTATTTT
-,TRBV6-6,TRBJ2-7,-,CASSYSPGVSYEQYF,TGTGCCAGCAGTTACTCGCCGGGGGTCTCCTACGAGCAGTACTTC
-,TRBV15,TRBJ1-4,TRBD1,CATSRDELTRDSYEKLFF,TGTGCCACCAGCAGAGATGAACTTACCCGGGACAGCTATGAAAAACTGTTTTTT
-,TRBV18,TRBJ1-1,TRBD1,CASSPSTGANTEAFF,TGTGCCAGCTCACCATCGACAGGGGCGAACACTGAAGCTTTCTTT